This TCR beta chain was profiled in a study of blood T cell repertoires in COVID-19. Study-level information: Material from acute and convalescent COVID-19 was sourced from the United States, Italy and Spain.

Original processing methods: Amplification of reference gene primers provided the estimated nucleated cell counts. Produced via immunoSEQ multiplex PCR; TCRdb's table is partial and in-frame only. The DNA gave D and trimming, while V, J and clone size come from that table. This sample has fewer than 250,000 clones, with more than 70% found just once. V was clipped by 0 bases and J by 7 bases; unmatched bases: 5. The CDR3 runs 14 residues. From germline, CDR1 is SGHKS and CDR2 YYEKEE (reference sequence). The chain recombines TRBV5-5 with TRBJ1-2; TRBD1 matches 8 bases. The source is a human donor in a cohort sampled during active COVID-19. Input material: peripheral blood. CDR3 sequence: CASSLAGGASGYTF. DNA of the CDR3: TGTGCCAGCAGCTTGGCAGGGGGCGCGAGTGGCTACACCTTC.